The 7 T cell receptor beta chains in this list originate from one sample, sequenced in a study of shared clonotypes between healthy human individuals. Using immunoSEQ multiplex PCR, the repertoire was profiled, and TCRdb retains in-frame clones only, with some absent. The table has millions of clones, about 92% seen once. What was sequenced was naive CD4+ T cells sorted from blood. Subset defined: CD45RA+ positively selected. The receptor set was obtained from a young man in good health.

This chain connects TRBV29-1 to TRBJ2-7; 7 positions agree with TRBD1. CDR3 length: 13 residues. In germline, CDR1 is SQVTM, CDR2 ANQGSEA. V was clipped by 4 bases and J by 0 bases; unmatched bases: 3. CDR3 DNA sequence: TGCAGCGTTGCAGGGGGAAACTCCTACGAGCAGTACTTC. It is translated as CSVAGGNSYEQYF.

The CDR3 sequence: CAISDGLALFF. DNA for the CDR3: TGTGCCATCAGCGATGGGTTGGCGCTGTTTTTT. The chain couples TRBV10-3 to TRBJ2-2, with D hard to call. This CDR3 spans 11 amino acids. V shed 6 bases and J shed 13 bases, with 12 bases lying between them. Germline V gene sequence: CDR1 ENHRY, CDR2 SYGVKD.

The chain couples TRBV5-1 to TRBJ1-2; TRBD1 matches at 7 bases. The trim removed 4 bases at V and 7 bases at J, leaving 10 bases unmatched. The CDR3 is 14 amino acids. Germline CDR1 and CDR2: SGHRS and YFSETQ. CDR3 sequence (DNA): TGCGCCAGCAGCCGAGGACAGGCCGGGGGTGGCTACACCTTC. Protein sequence: CASSRGQAGGGYTF.

The gene calls are TRBV19 and TRBJ1-6, with a tentative D call TRBD1 (5 bases). CDR3 length: 14 residues. Trimming cost V 4 bases and J 7 bases, with 11 bases left between them. CDR1 and CDR2 from the germline V gene are LNHDA and SQIVND (reference sequence). The CDR3 loop reads CASSTWDRNSPLHF. DNA for the CDR3: TGTGCCAGTAGTACCTGGGACCGGAATTCACCCCTCCACTTT.

This rearrangement joins TRBV10-1 to TRBJ1-1; possibly TRBD1 for D (5 bases). CDR1 is WNHNN and CDR2 is SYGVQD in the germline V gene (reference sequence). The CDR3 spans 13 residues. The V and J ends lost 6 bases and 2 bases respectively, with 10 bases between them. Here the CDR3 reads CASSLTVNTEAFF. CDR3 nucleotide sequence: TGCGCCAGCAGCCTGACAGTAAACACTGAAGCTTTCTTT.

In regard to this clone: The same CDR3 arises from other DNA sequences in this sample as well. The genes are TRBV27 and TRBJ2-1; unclear D gene. V was trimmed by 5 bases and J by 4 bases, leaving 3 bases between them. Germline V gene sequence: CDR1 MNHEY, CDR2 SMNVEV (reference sequence). The CDR3 spans 11 residues. Written as DNA, the CDR3 is TGTGCCAGCAGTGCTTACAATGAGCAGTTCTTC. It codes for CASSAYNEQFF.

The chain joins TRBV11-2 to TRBJ2-2; 7 bases match TRBD1. This CDR3 contains 16 residues. Germline CDR1 is SGHAT and CDR2 is FQNNGV. V was clipped by 0 bases and J by 3 bases; unmatched bases: 4. The CDR3, as DNA: TGTGCCAGCAGCTTAGAGGGACAGAAATACACCGGGGAGCTGTTTTTT. Protein: CASSLEGQKYTGELFF.